Listed below are T cell receptor beta chains from one sample, sequenced in a study of cytomegalovirus exposure and HLA in healthy donors. Only in-frame clones appear in the TCRdb table, and some are missing; sequencing was by immunoSEQ multiplex PCR. The sample lists under 150,000 clones, 60% to 85% seen once, with approximately 1.8% in the top ten. Material for sequencing was PBMCs. The receptors stem from a woman in her thirties or forties in good health and CMV-seronegative. CDR3s include the opening cysteine and the closing phenylalanine or tryptophan. The D gene is left open where the match is weak. Size values are once, few and many counts, or a class for expanded clones, and some rows have none.

len | j_gene | abundance | v_gene | d_gene | CDR3aa | CDR3nt
14 | TRBJ2-3 | NA | TRBV7-3 | NA | CASSLDDYTDTQYF | TGTGCCAGCAGCTTGGACGACTACACAGATACGCAGTATTTT
14 | TRBJ2-3 | NA | TRBV9 | TRBD2 | CASSPGLAGERLTF | TGTGCCAGCAGCCCGGGGTTAGCGGGAGAGAGACTCACTTTT
15 | TRBJ2-1 | NA | TRBV9 | NA | CASSADAARRNEQFF | TGTGCCAGCAGCGCCGACGCCGCCCGGAGGAATGAGCAGTTCTTC
13 | TRBJ2-7 | NA | TRBV6-5 | TRBD1 | CASSPGQTYEQYF | TGTGCCAGCAGTCCGGGACAGACCTACGAGCAGTACTTC
12 | TRBJ2-7 | once | TRBV19 | NA | CASSGQGYEQYF | TGTGCCAGTTCAGGGCAGGGTTACGAGCAGTACTTC
16 | TRBJ1-1 | NA | TRBV18 | NA | CASSPQENPGDTEAFF | TGTGCCAGCTCACCACAAGAAAACCCGGGGGACACTGAAGCTTTCTTT
15 | TRBJ2-2 | NA | TRBV6-6 | TRBD1 | CASSWDRPNTGELFF | TGTGCCAGCAGTTGGGACAGACCGAACACCGGGGAGCTGTTTTTT
11 | TRBJ2-2 | NA | TRBV30 | NA | CAWSHPEELFF | TGTGCCTGGAGCCACCCAGAGGAGCTGTTTTTT
14 | TRBJ1-4 | few | TRBV2 | TRBD1 | CASSPDRVLEKLFF | TGTGCCAGCAGCCCGGACAGGGTGCTTGAAAAACTGTTTTTT
15 | TRBJ2-7 | NA | TRBV6-5 | NA | CASRQYAGSHYEQYF | TGTGCCAGCAGACAATATGCGGGATCGCACTACGAGCAGTACTTC
14 | TRBJ2-7 | NA | TRBV15 | TRBD1 | CATSRVRTGNEQYF | TGTGCCACCAGCAGAGTTCGGACAGGGAACGAGCAGTACTTC
16 | TRBJ2-2 | NA | TRBV5-4 | TRBD2 | CASSLGGLADTGELFF | TGTGCCAGCAGCTTGGGGGGACTAGCTGACACCGGGGAGCTGTTTTTT
14 | TRBJ1-1 | few | TRBV7-9 | NA | CASSSDLYGTFAFF | TGTGCCAGCAGCTCCGATCTATATGGGACTTTCGCTTTCTTT
14 | TRBJ2-3 | few | TRBV6-1 | NA | CASSEGWSTDTQYF | TGTGCCAGCAGTGAGGGCTGGAGCACAGATACGCAGTATTTT
14 | TRBJ1-1 | NA | TRBV6-1 | TRBD1 | CASLGRQGWTEAFF | TGTGCCAGCCTGGGACGACAGGGATGGACTGAAGCTTTCTTT
14 | TRBJ1-5 | NA | TRBV5-1 | TRBD1 | CASSQTGMYQPQHF | TGCGCCAGCAGCCAGACAGGGATGTATCAGCCCCAGCATTTT
14 | TRBJ1-1 | NA | TRBV21-1 | NA | CASTSGDMNTEAFF | TGTGCCAGCACTTCAGGGGACATGAACACTGAAGCTTTCTTT
18 | TRBJ2-2 | NA | TRBV7-8 | TRBD2 | CASSPRLAGDLNTGELFF | TGTGCCAGCAGCCCTAGACTAGCGGGGGATCTGAACACCGGGGAGCTGTTTTTT
12 | TRBJ1-3 | NA | TRBV29-1 | TRBD1 | CSVDRGRDTIYF | TGCAGCGTTGACAGGGGGCGCGACACCATATATTTT
15 | TRBJ2-3 | NA | TRBV5-1 | TRBD1 | CASSSRTGGLDTQYF | TGCGCCAGCAGCTCGCGGACAGGGGGATTAGATACGCAGTATTTT
16 | TRBJ2-1 | NA | TRBV7-8 | TRBD1 | CASSLLDRGPPNEQFF | TGTGCCAGCAGCCTCCTGGACAGGGGGCCCCCCAATGAGCAGTTCTTC
17 | TRBJ2-3 | NA | TRBV5-1 | TRBD2 | CASSWGGDGISTDTQYF | TGCGCCAGCAGCTGGGGAGGGGACGGGATTAGCACAGATACGCAGTATTTT
14 | TRBJ2-1 | NA | TRBV6-5 | NA | CASSYSLERNEQFF | TGTGCCAGCAGTTACTCCCTAGAAAGGAATGAGCAGTTCTTC
15 | TRBJ2-7 | few | TRBV11-2 | TRBD2 | CASSALAGKVGEQYF | TGTGCCAGCAGCGCCCTAGCGGGGAAAGTAGGCGAGCAGTACTTC
16 | TRBJ2-2 | NA | TRBV19 | TRBD2 | CATRLAAGGNTGELFF | TGTGCCACCCGCCTGGCAGCGGGGGGAAACACCGGGGAGCTGTTTTTT
13 | TRBJ1-1 | few | TRBV7-9 | NA | CASRPPVDTEAFF | TGTGCCAGCAGGCCACCGGTTGACACTGAAGCTTTCTTT
16 | TRBJ2-3 | NA | TRBV9 | TRBD2 | CASSPRTSGNGDTQYF | TGTGCCAGCAGCCCTCGGACTAGCGGGAATGGAGATACGCAGTATTTT
14 | TRBJ1-4 | NA | TRBV27 | NA | CASSRGLGSEKLFF | TGTGCCAGCAGTAGGGGACTTGGGAGTGAAAAACTGTTTTTT
15 | TRBJ2-7 | NA | TRBV27 | NA | CASSFLVGGTSEQYF | TGTGCCAGCAGTTTTCTGGTCGGCGGGACTTCCGAGCAGTACTTC
15 | TRBJ2-2 | NA | TRBV27 | NA | CASSFSAGVTGELFF | TGTGCCAGCAGTTTTTCGGCAGGGGTTACCGGGGAGCTGTTTTTT
12 | TRBJ1-1 | NA | TRBV30 | NA | CAWSVGGAEAFF | TGTGCCTGGAGTGTAGGGGGGGCTGAAGCTTTCTTT
11 | TRBJ1-4 | NA | TRBV19 | NA | CASTNYEKLFF | TGTGCCAGTACCAACTATGAAAAACTGTTTTTT
15 | TRBJ2-7 | NA | TRBV4-2 | TRBD1 | CASSQPGTGEYEQYF | TGTGCCAGCAGCCAACCAGGGACAGGGGAATACGAGCAGTACTTC
15 | TRBJ2-7 | NA | TRBV4-1 | TRBD1 | CAGSQAGTVPYEQYF | TGCGCCGGCAGCCAAGCCGGGACAGTCCCCTACGAGCAGTACTTC
12 | TRBJ2-3 | NA | TRBV2 | TRBD2 | CASLSGSDTQYF | TGTGCCAGTTTAAGCGGGAGTGATACGCAGTATTTT
18 | TRBJ2-3 | NA | TRBV9 | TRBD1 | CASSVAANRGHTTDTQYF | TGTGCCAGCAGCGTAGCCGCGAACAGGGGCCACACCACAGATACGCAGTATTTT
18 | TRBJ2-4 | NA | TRBV27 | TRBD2 | CASSLSGLAGMAKNSQYF | TGTGCCAGCAGTTTATCGGGACTAGCGGGTATGGCCAAAAACAGTCAGTACTTC
16 | TRBJ1-1 | once | TRBV25-1 | TRBD1 | CASSATLGTGNTEAFF | TGTGCCAGCAGTGCCACCCTCGGGACAGGGAACACTGAAGCTTTCTTT
16 | TRBJ2-3 | NA | TRBV28 | TRBD1 | CASSTTGGVWTDTQYF | TGTGCCAGCAGTACCACAGGGGGAGTGTGGACAGATACGCAGTATTTT
16 | TRBJ1-2 | NA | TRBV5-1 | TRBD1 | CASSHGRDRVVYGYTF | TGCGCCAGCAGCCACGGCCGGGACAGGGTGGTCTATGGCTACACCTTC
15 | TRBJ1-6 | NA | TRBV6-1 | NA | CASSVQGSYNSPLHF | TGTGCCAGCAGTGTACAGGGTTCATATAATTCACCCCTCCACTTT
13 | TRBJ2-1 | NA | TRBV19 | NA | CASSEGLHNEQFF | TGTGCCAGTAGTGAGGGACTCCACAATGAGCAGTTCTTC
13 | TRBJ2-7 | NA | TRBV2 | NA | CASSDYKRSEQYF | TGTGCCAGCTCCGACTACAAGCGGTCCGAGCAGTACTTC
13 | TRBJ2-3 | NA | TRBV6-1 | NA | CASGGTVTDTQYF | TGTGCCAGCGGGGGGACAGTCACAGATACGCAGTATTTT
15 | TRBJ2-1 | NA | TRBV6-1 | TRBD2 | CASSPREGEGNEQFF | TGTGCCAGCAGTCCCCGGGAGGGCGAAGGCAATGAGCAGTTCTTC
17 | TRBJ2-5 | NA | TRBV7-7 | NA | CASSPITTRRQQETQYF | TGTGCCAGCAGCCCAATCACTACTCGTCGACAGCAAGAGACCCAGTACTTC
17 | TRBJ2-6 | NA | TRBV15 | TRBD1 | CATVPGTGISGANVLTF | TGTGCCACCGTACCCGGGACAGGAATCTCTGGGGCCAACGTCCTGACTTTC
13 | TRBJ1-2 | NA | TRBV7-9 | NA | CASSFGDKGGYTF | TGTGCCAGCAGCTTTGGGGACAAAGGGGGCTACACCTTC
14 | TRBJ1-2 | NA | TRBV6-5 | TRBD1 | CASSFRTGLGGYTF | TGTGCCAGCAGTTTTCGGACAGGGTTGGGGGGCTACACCTTC
15 | TRBJ2-3 | few | TRBV30 | TRBD2 | CAWSPLAGSTDTQYF | TGTGCCTGGAGCCCACTAGCGGGGAGCACAGATACGCAGTATTTT